The clone carrying this T cell receptor beta chain has at least ten counts. The source of the sample is a study of early T cells in non-severe SARS-CoV-2 infection. TCRdb called the 5' RACE reads again in MiXCR, with one record for every CDR3 protein. The sample contains 90,000 or so distinct CDR3 sequences, about 15% of which appear only once. There are 11 residues in the CDR3. V lost 11 bases and J lost 2, with 8 bases in between. CDR1 and CDR2 (germline): ENHRY, SYGVKD. This TCR was sampled from an adult who was a healthcare worker with PCR-confirmed SARS-CoV-2 infection or an uninfected control (not recorded which). Specimen: whole blood. The V call is TRBV10-3, the J call TRBJ2-3, with D possibly matching TRBD2 (5 bases). Here the CDR3 DNA reads TGTGCCGTGGGAGACACAGATACGCAGTATTTT. Translation: CAVGDTDTQYF.